Listed here are 22 T cell receptor beta chains from one sample, sequenced in a study of cytomegalovirus exposure and HLA in healthy donors. It was with 60 Vbeta and 13 Jbeta primers that the PCR ran. TCRdb's copy holds only in-frame clones and misses some; the assay was immunoSEQ multiplex PCR. The table includes around 200,000 clones, about 83% detected once. Sequencing used PBMCs. The receptors were gathered from a woman aged 45-60 years in good health and CMV-seropositive.

Details on this clone: Relative to the germline gene, one junction end is altered; a read error may explain this. The chain couples TRBV7-9 to TRBJ2-7, with 9 nucleotides matching TRBD2. Looked up from germline, CDR1 is SEHNR and CDR2 is FQNEAQ (reference sequence). The CDR3 has 14 amino acids. CDR3 sequence reads: CSSSFLAGSYEQYF. DNA for the CDR3: TGTTCCAGCAGCTTCCTAGCGGGATCCTACGAGCAGTACTTC.

The table lists this clone with a few counts. The chain combines TRBV18 with TRBJ1-2; perhaps TRBD1 as D (5 bases). Germline CDR1 and CDR2: KGHSH and LQKENI. The V and J ends lost 6 bases and 4 bases respectively, with 18 bases between them. The CDR3 length is 15 residues. The CDR3 protein is CASSPRSGKSYGYTF. CDR3 sequence (DNA): TGTGCCAGCTCTCCGCGGTCAGGGAAGAGCTATGGCTACACCTTC. Filled out from reference TRBV18 and TRBJ1-2, the complete variable domain reads NAGVMQNPRHLVRRRGQEARLRCSPMKGHSHVYWYRQLPEEGLKFMVYLQKENIIDESGMPKERFSAEFPKEGPSILRIQQVVRGDSAAYFCASSPRSGKSYGYTFGSGTRLTVV.

This chain joins TRBV7-9 and TRBJ1-5, with D tentatively TRBD1 (6 bases). This CDR3 has 16 residues. Trimming left V 1 base short and J 5 bases short, with 15 bases between. Germline CDR1 and CDR2: SEHNR and FQNEAQ (reference sequence). This CDR3 is CASSLGTGSLDQPQHF. The CDR3 DNA reads as TGTGCCAGCAGCTTAGGTACAGGGAGTCTTGATCAGCCCCAGCATTTT.

This sequence joins TRBV4-1 and TRBJ2-3; 11 bases agree with TRBD2. CDR1 is MGHRA and CDR2 is YSYEKL in the germline V gene. CDR3 length equals 18 residues. V lost 3 bases, J lost 1 base, and 9 bases stayed unmatched. The CDR3 region has the DNA TGCGCCAGCAGCCAGGGGCGGCTACTAGCGGGGGGCACAGATACGCAGTATTTT. Encoded protein: CASSQGRLLAGGTDTQYF.

The gene calls are TRBV4-1 and TRBJ1-2; 7 bases align to TRBD1. There are 14 residues in the CDR3. J gave up 6 bases and V 4 bases, and 8 bases lay outside the gene matches. Germline values: CDR1 MGHRA, CDR2 YSYEKL. CDR3 bases: TGCGCCAGCAGCCCAGATGACAGGGTGAATGGCTACACCTTC. It is translated as CASSPDDRVNGYTF.

The chain joins TRBV6-5 to TRBJ2-5; TRBD1 is a possible D gene (5 bases). V gave up 4 bases and J gave up 0 bases, with 9 bases separating them. This CDR3 spans 14 amino acids. Germline V lookup: CDR1 MNHEY, CDR2 SVGAGI. The CDR3 nucleotides read TGTGCCAGCAGTTTCCTGGGGCACCAAGAGACCCAGTACTTC. Its translation is CASSFLGHQETQYF.

CDR3 sequence reads: CASSRGTGVGEQYF. CDR3 nucleotides: TGCGCCAGCAGCAGGGGGACAGGGGTCGGCGAGCAGTACTTC. The chain is built from TRBV5-1 and TRBJ2-7, with 10 positions matching TRBD1. The V and J ends lost 4 bases and 6 bases, in that order; junction bases with no gene match: 7. CDR3 length equals 14 residues. From germline, CDR1 is SGHRS and CDR2 YFSETQ.

The rearrangement links TRBV6-6 to TRBJ1-1, with 8 bases that match TRBD1. V shed 7 bases and J 7 bases; nucleotides not matched to a gene: 14. The germline V gene encodes CDR1 MNHNY and CDR2 SVGAGI (reference sequence). The CDR3 is 15 amino acids. CDR3 sequence (DNA): TGTGCCAGCACGAATGACTTGACAGGGGCTCGTGAAGCTTTCTTT. Protein sequence: CASTNDLTGAREAFF.

The V gene is TRBV19, the J gene TRBJ2-5, with D perhaps TRBD1 (6 bases). Near its end, the DNA agrees better with TRBJ2-7, so the J call may be wrong. The CDR3 sequence is 16 residues long. CDR1 and CDR2 from the germline V gene are LNHDA and SQIVND (reference sequence). DNA of the CDR3: TGTGCCAGTAGTACGGGACATGACCGTTTTCCCTACGAGCAGTACTTC. Residues: CASSTGHDRFPYEQYF.

The chain uses TRBV5-4 and TRBJ1-3, with TRBD1 matching 8 bases. Germline V gives CDR1 SGHNT, CDR2 YYREEE (reference sequence). With V trimmed by 4 bases and J by 4 bases, 7 bases remained unmatched. There are 15 residues in the CDR3. The CDR3 sequence is CASSPTRDRGNTIYF. CDR3 nucleotides: TGTGCCAGCAGCCCGACCCGGGACAGGGGAAACACCATATATTTT.

V is TRBV7-9 and J is TRBJ1-5; D is unclear. V lost 5 bases to trimming and J lost 3 bases, with 11 bases between them. The CDR3 has 14 amino acids. Germline assignment: CDR1 SEHNR and CDR2 FQNEAQ (reference sequence). The CDR3 bases are TGTGCCAGCAGCGCATACAGAGACAATCAGCCCCAGCATTTT. Residues: CASSAYRDNQPQHF. The entire variable domain, with the rest obtained from reference TRBV7-9 and TRBJ1-5, is as follows: DTGVSQNPRHKITKRGQNVTFRCDPISEHNRLYWYRQTLGQGPEFLTYFQNEAQLEKSRLLSDRFSAERPKGSFSTLEIQRTEQGDSAMYLCASSAYRDNQPQHFGDGTRLSIL.

The chain links TRBV7-3 to TRBJ2-1; D remains unclear. This CDR3 comprises 13 residues. The V end was cut by 1 base, the J end by 4 bases, with 5 bases between. Per germline, CDR1 SGHTA and CDR2 FQGTGA. CDR3 amino acids: CASSLNSYNEQFF. The DNA of the CDR3 is TGTGCCAGCAGCTTAAACTCTTACAATGAGCAGTTCTTC.

This clone was seen once. V and J are TRBV14 and TRBJ2-1; TRBD2 might be the D (5 bases). V lost 4 bases, J lost 3 bases, and 10 bases lay in between. Germline V lookup: CDR1 SGHDN, CDR2 FVKESK. The CDR3 is 14 amino acids. The DNA of the CDR3 is TGTGCCAGCAGCCGCCAGCGGATCTACAATGAGCAGTTCTTC. Its translation is CASSRQRIYNEQFF. Drawing the rest from reference TRBV14 and TRBJ2-1, the complete variable domain is EAGVTQFPSHSVIEKGQTVTLRCDPISGHDNLYWYRRVMGKEIKFLLHFVKESKQDESGMPNNRFLAERTGGTYSTLKVQPAELEDSGVYFCASSRQRIYNEQFFGPGTRLTVL.

This clone has just one count. As DNA, the CDR3 is TGTGCCAGCAGCCCCCAGGAGGGGTTCGCCTACAATGAGCAGTTCTTC. Protein: CASSPQEGFAYNEQFF. The V gene is TRBV7-9, the J gene TRBJ2-1; D possibly corresponds to TRBD2 (6 bases). The CDR3 has 16 residues. Germline values: CDR1 SEHNR, CDR2 FQNEAQ (reference sequence). V was cut by 5 bases and J by 2 bases, with 16 bases left in between.

The CDR3 loop reads CATSRGGFNYGYTF. CDR3 in DNA: TGTGCCACCTCTCGGGGGGGATTTAACTATGGCTACACCTTC. This rearrangement joins TRBV2 to TRBJ1-2; perhaps TRBD1 as D (5 bases). V lost 10 bases and J 1 base, leaving 16 bases between the germline ends. CDR1 is SNHLY and CDR2 is FYNNEI in the germline V gene. The CDR3 contains 14 residues.

This sequence joins TRBV7-9 and TRBJ2-7; 9 bases agree with TRBD1. The CDR3 totals 13 residues. Germline lookup yields CDR1 SEHNR and CDR2 FQNEAQ (reference sequence). J gave up 6 bases and V 5 bases, and 5 bases lay outside the gene matches. The DNA for the CDR3 is TGTGCCAGCAGCCCCCGGGACAGGGCCGAGCAGTACTTC. As protein: CASSPRDRAEQYF.

This sequence joins TRBV11-3 and TRBJ2-1; 9 bases are a match to TRBD1. The V and J ends lost 4 bases and 0 bases, in that order; junction bases with no gene match: 13. The CDR3 has 19 residues. Germline CDR1 SGHNT, CDR2 YENEEA. In DNA form, the CDR3 reads TGTGCCAGCAGCTCCCGTCCCGGGACAGGGTCAAGCTCCTACAATGAGCAGTTCTTC. Residues: CASSSRPGTGSSSYNEQFF. The whole variable domain, filled in from reference TRBV11-3 and TRBJ2-1, reads EAGVVQSPRYKIIEKKQPVAFWCNPISGHNTLYWYLQNLGQGPELLIRYENEEAVDDSQLPKDRFSAERLKGVDSTLKIQPAELGDSAVYLCASSSRPGTGSSSYNEQFFGPGTRLTVL.

This rearrangement joins TRBV4-2 to TRBJ2-3; no clear D. V lost 0 bases and J 0 bases, leaving 4 bases between the germline ends. Germline V gene lookup returns CDR1 LGHNA and CDR2 YNFKEQ. This CDR3 has 14 amino acids. CDR3 in amino acids: CASSQDLSTDTQYF. The CDR3 DNA follows: TGTGCCAGCAGCCAAGATCTGAGCACAGATACGCAGTATTTT.

The V and J genes are TRBV5-1 and TRBJ2-7; D perhaps matches TRBD2 (5 bases). The V gene's germline CDR1 is SGHRS and CDR2 YFSETQ. CDR3 length: 14 residues. With 0 bases removed from V and 3 bases from J, the gap between germline ends came to 10 bases. The DNA of the CDR3 is TGCGCCAGCAGCTTGGAGGACTTGGGCTACGAGCAGTACTTC. It yields the protein CASSLEDLGYEQYF.

A few counts support this clone. This sequence joins TRBV5-1 and TRBJ2-5, with 9 nucleotides matching TRBD1. Looked up from germline, CDR1 is SGHRS and CDR2 is YFSETQ. Trimming at V came to 4 bases and at J to 5 bases, leaving 6 bases not matched to a gene. The CDR3 consists of 14 residues. Here the CDR3 reads CASSQGQGWETQYF. The CDR3 DNA follows: TGCGCCAGCAGCCAAGGACAGGGGTGGGAGACCCAGTACTTC.

The V call is TRBV5-1, the J call TRBJ1-3; the match to TRBD1 covers 7 bases. CDR3 length equals 15 residues. The germline gives CDR1 SGHRS, CDR2 YFSETQ. J was trimmed by 2 bases and V by 3 bases; bases with no gene match: 5. CDR3 sequence (DNA): TGCGCCAGCAGCTCCGGGACAGCTCCTGGAAACACCATATATTTT. Translating it yields CASSSGTAPGNTIYF.

This clone was found once. The chain couples TRBV7-9 to TRBJ1-1; TRBD1 aligns across 9 bases. Germline V CDR1 and CDR2: SEHNR, FQNEAQ (reference sequence). The ends lost 4 bases at V and 2 bases at J; junction bases unmatched: 11. The CDR3 consists of 17 residues. The CDR3 nucleotides read TGTGCCAGCAGCTCGGGACAGGGACCAAGTATAAACACTGAAGCTTTCTTT. Its protein product is CASSSGQGPSINTEAFF.